The 19 T cell receptor beta chains given below trace back to one sample, sequenced in a study of cytomegalovirus exposure and HLA in healthy donors. PCR used 60 Vbeta primers and 13 Jbeta primers. Libraries were prepared by immunoSEQ multiplex PCR; TCRdb keeps only in-frame clonotypes and omits some of them. The sample shows about 180,000 clones, 70% to 80% of them seen only once. Material for sequencing was PBMCs. These receptors were collected from a man between 18 and 29 years old in good health and CMV-seronegative.

V gene TRBV19 combines with J gene TRBJ1-2; D not certain. The CDR3 is made up of 13 amino acids. The V gene's germline CDR1 is LNHDA and CDR2 SQIVND (reference sequence). The V end was cut by 7 bases, the J end by 3 bases, with 12 bases between. CDR3 sequence: CASTWASDYGYTF. As DNA, the CDR3 is TGTGCCAGTACGTGGGCGAGTGACTATGGCTACACCTTC.

This chain joins TRBV4-3 and TRBJ2-3; 9 positions match TRBD2. With 1 base clipped from V and 3 bases from J, the junction kept 14 bases outside the gene matches. The germline V gene has CDR1 LGHNA and CDR2 YSLEER. This CDR3 has 19 amino acids. The CDR3 bases are TGCGCCAGCAGCCAAGGGGTCCTGGGACTAGCAAGCGGTACAGATACGCAGTATTTT. It yields the protein CASSQGVLGLASGTDTQYF.

The chain links TRBV7-9 to TRBJ2-1; weak D call: TRBD1 (5 bases). Germline V lookup: CDR1 SEHNR, CDR2 FQNEAQ (reference sequence). The length of the CDR3 is 13 residues. Trimming took off 0 bases at V and 9 bases at J, with 9 bases between the two ends. The chain's CDR3 is CASSLAGASEQFF. CDR3 in DNA: TGTGCCAGCAGCTTAGCTGGGGCCTCTGAGCAGTTCTTC.

This sequence joins TRBV6-6 and TRBJ2-7; D gene uncertain. Trimming cost V 8 bases and J 4 bases, with 6 bases left between them. This CDR3 region has 10 residues. The germline V gene encodes CDR1 MNHNY and CDR2 SVGAGI (reference sequence). The CDR3 nucleotides read TGTGCCAGCGCCCGGTACGAGCAGTACTTC. Translated, it gives CASARYEQYF.

The chain couples TRBV11-3 to TRBJ2-3; unclear D gene. CDR3 length: 15 amino acids. V was pared by 5 bases and J by 2 bases, with 14 bases between. CDR1 is SGHNT and CDR2 is YENEEA in the germline V gene. This CDR3 is CASSVGGKNTDTQYF. CDR3 bases: TGTGCCAGCAGCGTAGGCGGAAAGAACACAGATACGCAGTATTTT. Full variable domain (remainder filled in from reference TRBV11-3 and TRBJ2-3): EAGVVQSPRYKIIEKKQPVAFWCNPISGHNTLYWYLQNLGQGPELLIRYENEEAVDDSQLPKDRFSAERLKGVDSTLKIQPAELGDSAVYLCASSVGGKNTDTQYFGPGTRLTVL.

This clone was picked up one time. This chain uses TRBV19 with TRBJ2-7; D possibly corresponds to TRBD1 (5 bases). This CDR3 contains 15 residues. Trimming stripped 6 bases from V and 4 bases from J, with 19 bases between. Germline V lookup: CDR1 LNHDA, CDR2 SQIVND (reference sequence). In nucleotides, the CDR3 is TGTGCCAGTAGCATTCGTTCGGCAGGGAATTACGAGCAGTACTTC. Its translation is CASSIRSAGNYEQYF.

This sequence joins TRBV27 and TRBJ1-1; unclear D gene. This CDR3 contains 15 residues. The germline V gene has CDR1 MNHEY and CDR2 SMNVEV (reference sequence). V lost 10 bases and J lost 1, with 19 bases in between. The CDR3 DNA is TGTGCCACCTACCCTTTAGCAACTCAGAACACTGAAGCTTTCTTT. Translated: CATYPLATQNTEAFF.

The chain uses TRBV4-1 and TRBJ2-1; 12 bases agree with TRBD2. V shed 0 bases and J 8 bases; nucleotides not matched to a gene: 8. Germline values: CDR1 MGHRA, CDR2 YSYEKL. There are 17 residues in the CDR3. The CDR3 loop is CASSQDWASGGVDEQFF. In DNA, the CDR3 is TGCGCCAGCAGCCAAGATTGGGCTAGCGGGGGGGTCGATGAGCAGTTCTTC.

This clone was recorded once. The gene calls are TRBV5-1 and TRBJ1-5; tentatively, D is TRBD1 (6 bases). V dropped 1 base and J dropped 1 base, with 9 bases sitting between them. The CDR3 totals 15 residues. The germline V gene encodes CDR1 SGHRS and CDR2 YFSETQ. The CDR3 reads CASSLTGLSNQPQHF. The DNA of the CDR3 is TGCGCCAGCAGCTTGACAGGGCTAAGCAATCAGCCCCAGCATTTT.

The chain uses TRBV2 and TRBJ2-3; 8 bases line up with TRBD2. Trimming took 7 bases from V and 4 from J; bases not matched to a gene: 4. The CDR3 spans 13 residues. Germline loops: CDR1 SNHLY, CDR2 FYNNEI. Here the CDR3 reads CASNRGLADTQYF. CDR3 nucleotides: TGTGCCAGCAATAGGGGACTAGCAGATACGCAGTATTTT.

J is TRBJ2-3 and V is TRBV18; 13 nucleotides match TRBD2. The V gene's germline CDR1 is KGHSH and CDR2 LQKENI. The ends lost 3 bases at V and 4 bases at J; junction bases unmatched: 13. The CDR3 totals 19 residues. CDR3 nucleotide sequence: TGTGCCAGCTCACCTCTGACTAGCGGGAGGACCCTGGGGCCAGATACGCAGTATTTT. Translated, it gives CASSPLTSGRTLGPDTQYF.

V is TRBV5-5 and J is TRBJ2-5, with 7 bases lining up with TRBD1. The CDR3 spans 15 residues. CDR1 and CDR2 (germline): SGHKS, YYEKEE (reference sequence). V lost 4 bases and J lost 0; bases outside the gene matches: 6. The CDR3, as DNA: TGTGCCAGCAGCGGGCAGGGACAGAACCAAGAGACCCAGTACTTC. It yields the protein CASSGQGQNQETQYF.

This chain connects TRBV27 to TRBJ1-5; D perhaps matches TRBD1 (5 bases). CDR1 and CDR2 (germline): MNHEY, SMNVEV (reference sequence). The ends were cut back, 2 bases at V and 0 bases at J, with 11 bases in the middle. The CDR3 totals 16 residues. The CDR3: CASSLRGGYSNQPQHF. CDR3 nucleotides: TGTGCCAGCAGTTTAAGGGGTGGCTATAGCAATCAGCCCCAGCATTTT.

This clone appeared a few times. The genes are TRBV2 and TRBJ1-2; TRBD1 matches 11 bases. In germline, CDR1 is SNHLY, CDR2 FYNNEI. The CDR3 runs 12 residues. The V gene end was trimmed by 9 bases and the J gene end by 7 bases; junction bases not matched to a gene: 4. The CDR3 sequence: CARGTGGSGYTF. The CDR3 DNA follows: TGTGCCAGGGGGACAGGGGGTAGTGGCTACACCTTC.

The chain carries TRBV30 and TRBJ2-1, with D maybe TRBD1 (6 bases). V was shortened by 5 bases and J by 7 bases, with 18 bases between the two germline ends. The length of the CDR3 is 14 residues. CDR1 is GTSNPN and CDR2 is SVGIG in the germline V gene (reference sequence). The CDR3 DNA sequence: TGTGCCTGGGAGGTGGACAGCCATGGGAATGAGCAGTTCTTC. This encodes CAWEVDSHGNEQFF. Complete variable domain (other parts from reference TRBV30 and TRBJ2-1): SQTIHQWPATLVQPVGSPLSLECTVEGTSNPNLYWYRQAAGRGLQLLFYSVGIGQISSEVPQNLSASRPQDRQFILSSKKLLLSDSGFYLCAWEVDSHGNEQFFGPGTRLTVL.

The chain couples TRBV2 to TRBJ2-5; D may be TRBD1 (7 bases). The CDR3 totals 14 residues. Per the germline V gene, CDR1 is SNHLY and CDR2 is FYNNEI. Trimming took off 3 bases at V and 11 bases at J, with 19 bases between the two ends. The CDR3, as DNA: TGTGCCAGCAGTGAGTGGGACAGCCTACGGGAGCAGTACTTC. It codes for CASSEWDSLREQYF.

CDR3 nucleotide sequence: TGTGCCAGCAGTGTTGCTTCCGGGACAGGGGGCAGCGAGCAGTACTTC. Translating it yields CASSVASGTGGSEQYF. The chain joins TRBV6-1 to TRBJ2-7, with 12 bases matching TRBD1. This CDR3 spans 16 amino acids. V shed 4 bases, J shed 6 bases, and the junction held 10 bases outside the gene matches. Germline CDR1 MNHNS, CDR2 SASEGT.

V usage is TRBV7-6 and J usage is TRBJ2-7; D remains unclear. The CDR3 spans 12 residues. V dropped 5 bases and J dropped 0 bases, with 5 bases sitting between them. Germline CDR1 SGHVS, CDR2 FNYEAQ. The CDR3 coding sequence is TGTGCCAGCAGCCCCCACTCCTACGAGCAGTACTTC. It yields the protein CASSPHSYEQYF.

This clone was counted once. As DNA, the CDR3 is TGTGCCAGCAGCTCCCTCTACGAGCAGTACTTC. Translation gives CASSSLYEQYF. The chain combines TRBV11-3 with TRBJ2-7; D is uncertain. This CDR3 has 11 amino acids. Germline V gene data show CDR1 as SGHNT and CDR2 as YENEEA. V gave up 4 bases and J gave up 3 bases, with 4 bases separating them. Full variable domain (outside the CDR3, taken from reference TRBV11-3 and TRBJ2-7): EAGVVQSPRYKIIEKKQPVAFWCNPISGHNTLYWYLQNLGQGPELLIRYENEEAVDDSQLPKDRFSAERLKGVDSTLKIQPAELGDSAVYLCASSSLYEQYFGPGTRLTVT.